The 21 T cell receptor beta chains below all came from one sample that was sequenced in a study of T cells in Graves' hyperthyroidism and ophthalmopathy. The CDR3 regions of TCR beta were amplified from RNA transcripts. In the first-round RT-PCR of the TCR CDR3, the HTBI primer set was used. TCRdb re-called the multiplex PCR reads with MiXCR, one entry per CDR3 protein. This repertoire shows hundreds of thousands of distinct CDR3 sequences, 12% to 15% found once; its top ten account for roughly a tenth. The sample was blood. All receptors derive from a woman between 18 and 29 years old with Graves' hyperthyroidism.

V and J are TRBV7-2 and TRBJ2-1, with 11 nucleotides matching TRBD2. Germline CDR1 is SGHTA and CDR2 is FQGNSA. The CDR3 covers 13 residues. The ends lost 6 bases at V and 8 bases at J; junction bases unmatched: 3. This chain's CDR3 is CASRLAGAYEQFF. In DNA form, the CDR3 reads TGTGCCAGCAGACTAGCGGGAGCCTATGAGCAGTTCTTC. The whole variable domain, remainder taken from reference TRBV7-2 and TRBJ2-1, is GAGVSQSPSNKVTEKGKDVELRCDPISGHTALYWYRQSLGQGLEFLIYFQGNSAPDKSGLPSDRFSAERTGGSVSTLTIQRTQQEDSAVYLCASRLAGAYEQFFGPGTRLTVL.

Only a few counts were recorded for this clonotype. V is TRBV3-1 and J is TRBJ1-6; D remains unclear. In germline, CDR1 is LGHDT, CDR2 YNNKEL (reference sequence). This CDR3 has 20 residues. Trimming took 0 bases from V and 3 from J, leaving 21 bases between them. The CDR3 nucleotides read TGTGCCAGCAGCCAAGAAAGGTTCGGCGGTCGACGGCTCTATAATTCACCCCTCCACTTT. Translation gives CASSQERFGGRRLYNSPLHF.

This clonotype has at least ten counts. The rearrangement joins TRBV6-1 to TRBJ2-3; D remains unclear. Looked up from germline, CDR1 is MNHNS and CDR2 is SASEGT. V was clipped by 7 bases and J by 2 bases, with 16 bases between them. This CDR3 has 15 amino acids. The CDR3 spells CASTPGRRLTDTQYF. The CDR3 DNA sequence: TGTGCCAGCACCCCAGGCCGTCGGCTCACAGATACGCAGTATTTT.

The chain uses TRBV7-8 and TRBJ2-7; the D is unclear. This CDR3 comprises 16 residues. The germline gives CDR1 SGHVS, CDR2 FQNEAQ. Deletions cut 5 bases from V and 0 bases from J, with 17 bases between. The CDR3 nucleotides are TGTGCCAGCAGCGCAGTATCAGCGATGAGCTCCTACGAGCAGTACTTC. Its translation: CASSAVSAMSSYEQYF. Supplemented by reference TRBV7-8 and TRBJ2-7, the full variable domain reads GAGVSQSPRYKVAKRGQDVALRCDPISGHVSLFWYQQALGQGPEFLTYFQNEAQLDKSGLPSDRFFAERPEGSVSTLKIQRTQQEDSAVYLCASSAVSAMSSYEQYFGPGTRLTVT.

CDR3 nucleotide sequence: TGTGCCAGTAGTATGGGACAGAAGAACACTGAAGCTTTCTTT. This sequence encodes CASSMGQKNTEAFF. V and J are TRBV19 and TRBJ1-1; 7 bases are a match to TRBD1. CDR1 is LNHDA and CDR2 is SQIVND in the germline V gene (reference sequence). CDR3 length: 14 amino acids. V trimming: 3 bases; J trimming: 1 base; junction bases outside the gene matches: 2.

Ten or more counts support this clonotype. This rearrangement joins TRBV11-2 to TRBJ1-1; TRBD1 is a possible D gene (5 bases). Germline V CDR1 and CDR2: SGHAT, FQNNGV. The CDR3 has 17 residues. V lost 2 bases to trimming and J lost 0 bases, with 16 bases between them. In nucleotides, the CDR3 is TGTGCCAGCAGCTTAATCCTCTGGGCGGACATGAACACTGAAGCTTTCTTT. This translates into CASSLILWADMNTEAFF.

V is TRBV11-2 and J is TRBJ1-3, with 8 bases lining up with TRBD1. The length of the CDR3 is 14 residues. Looked up from germline, CDR1 is SGHAT and CDR2 is FQNNGV. The ends lost 1 base at V and 7 bases at J; junction bases unmatched: 3. The CDR3 DNA sequence: TGTGCCAGCAGCTTAGCCAGGGGGCAGAACACCATATATTTT. Protein sequence: CASSLARGQNTIYF.

There are a few counts of this clonotype. V usage is TRBV14 and J usage is TRBJ2-1; D is tentatively TRBD1 or TRBD2 (5 bases each). The CDR3 spans 17 residues. V lost 2 bases, J lost 0 bases, and 14 bases lay in between. From germline, CDR1 is SGHDN and CDR2 FVKESK. Written as DNA, the CDR3 is TGTGCCAGCAGCCAACTGTCGGGGCCCCGCTCCTACAATGAGCAGTTCTTC. Encoded protein: CASSQLSGPRSYNEQFF.

At least ten counts were recorded for this clonotype. The rearrangement links TRBV12-3 or TRBV12-4 to TRBJ2-3, with 11 bases that match TRBD2. V lost 3 bases and J lost 5; bases outside the gene matches: 7. This CDR3 spans 16 amino acids. CDR3 sequence (DNA): TGTGCCAGCAGTTTGGAGCTAGCGGGAGGCAGAGATACGCAGTATTTT. Translation: CASSLELAGGRDTQYF.

CDR3 residues: CASSIGQGKYEQYF. The CDR3 nucleotides read TGTGCCAGCAGTATTGGACAGGGGAAATACGAGCAGTACTTC. This sequence joins TRBV27 and TRBJ2-7, with 9 bases matching TRBD1. The CDR3 contains 14 residues. Germline V gene lookup returns CDR1 MNHEY and CDR2 SMNVEV (reference sequence). J lost 4 bases, V lost 5 bases, and 6 bases had no gene match.

The genes are TRBV6-2 or TRBV6-3 and TRBJ1-5; D is uncertain. Germline-derived CDR1 and CDR2 are MNHEY and SVGEGT. The CDR3 runs 17 residues. Trimming stripped 8 bases from V and 2 bases from J, with 22 bases between. The CDR3 here is CASGKFDSGGGNQPQHF. CDR3 nucleotides: TGTGCCAGCGGTAAATTCGACTCCGGCGGGGGCAATCAGCCCCAGCATTTT.

In this sample, this clonotype turned up many times. This chain joins TRBV7-9 and TRBJ2-7; the match to TRBD2 covers 11 bases. Germline lookup yields CDR1 SEHNR and CDR2 FQNEAQ (reference sequence). The CDR3 consists of 15 residues. V was pared by 5 bases and J by 5 bases, with 8 bases of the junction left unmatched. Here the CDR3 DNA reads TGTGCCAGCAGCCTCGGGACTAGCGGCAGGGACGAGCAGTACTTC. Its translation: CASSLGTSGRDEQYF.

The rearrangement joins TRBV29-1 to TRBJ1-1; 7 nucleotides match TRBD1. The CDR3 is made up of 14 amino acids. V lost 4 bases to trimming and J lost 6 bases; unmatched junction nucleotides: 11. Germline CDR1 is SQVTM and CDR2 is ANQGSEA. CDR3 DNA sequence: TGCAGCGTTGCCCTGCGGGACAGTTTGGCTGAAGCTTTCTTT. This encodes CSVALRDSLAEAFF.

This chain links TRBV2 with TRBJ1-5, with a tentative D call TRBD1 (6 bases). V shed 2 bases and J shed 7 bases, with 15 bases lying between them. This CDR3 is 15 amino acids long. Germline values: CDR1 SNHLY, CDR2 FYNNEI. CDR3 DNA: TGTGCCAGCAGTGAATACAGGGTCGTGCAACAGCCCCAGCATTTT. Protein product: CASSEYRVVQQPQHF.

This clonotype was seen more than once but under ten times. This rearrangement joins TRBV12-3 or TRBV12-4 to TRBJ2-5, with 8 bases identical to TRBD2. This CDR3 has 16 residues. Germline trimming cut 5 bases from V and 0 bases from J; bases unmatched to any gene: 8. In DNA, the CDR3 is TGTGCCAGCAGTCGTCCCGGGACTAGTTACCAAGAGACCCAGTACTTC. It yields the protein CASSRPGTSYQETQYF.

This clonotype was detected many times. The rearrangement links TRBV15 to TRBJ2-7; 8 bases line up with TRBD2. CDR1 and CDR2 (germline): LNHNV, YYDKDF (reference sequence). The CDR3 is made up of 16 amino acids. Trimming took 0 bases from V and 0 from J; bases not matched to a gene: 4. CDR3 coding DNA: TGTGCCACCAGCAGAGAAACGGCGGGAGGCTCCTACGAGCAGTACTTC. It is translated as CATSRETAGGSYEQYF.

This clonotype was seen a few times. The V gene is TRBV9, the J gene TRBJ2-2, with D uncertain. Trimming pared 6 bases from V and 0 bases from J, leaving 15 bases between. Germline loops: CDR1 SGDLS, CDR2 YYNGEE. CDR3 length: 16 amino acids. CDR3 nucleotide sequence: TGTGCCAGCACCACTAATGTGGAGACGAACACCGGGGAGCTGTTTTTT. As protein: CASTTNVETNTGELFF.

The V and J genes are TRBV5-4 and TRBJ1-2; 9 bases map to TRBD1. With V trimmed by 4 bases and J by 8 bases, 9 bases remained unmatched. Germline CDR1 SGHNT, CDR2 YYREEE (reference sequence). This CDR3 has 14 amino acids. The CDR3 loop reads CASSIRDRERGYTF. CDR3 nucleotide sequence: TGTGCCAGCAGCATCCGGGACAGGGAGAGAGGCTACACCTTC.

At least ten counts were recorded for this clonotype. The chain employs TRBV28 and TRBJ1-5; D is possibly TRBD1 (5 bases). Trimming took 5 bases from V and 7 from J, leaving 12 bases between them. CDR1 MDHEN and CDR2 SYDVKM come from the germline V gene. The CDR3 is 13 amino acids. CDR3 bases: TGTGCCAGCAGTGGGGACGGCGGCCAGCCCCAGCATTTT. It yields the protein CASSGDGGQPQHF.

Many counts were recorded for this clonotype. The chain recombines TRBV20-1 with TRBJ2-3; 14 bases are a match to TRBD2. This CDR3 comprises 16 residues. Germline values: CDR1 DFQATT, CDR2 SNEGSKA (reference sequence). CDR3 nucleotides: TGCAGGGGTTTCACCGGGACTAGCGGGAGTCTAGATACGCAGTATTTT. It encodes CRGFTGTSGSLDTQYF.

This clonotype has at least ten counts. This rearrangement joins TRBV2 to TRBJ2-1; D not resolved. The CDR3 totals 15 residues. V was cut by 2 bases and J by 5 bases, with 13 bases left in between. Germline V gives CDR1 SNHLY, CDR2 FYNNEI. This chain's CDR3 is CASSESSQYDNEQFF. CDR3 in DNA: TGTGCCAGCAGTGAAAGTAGTCAGTACGACAATGAGCAGTTCTTC. The full variable domain, in which reference TRBV2 and TRBJ2-1 provide the parts outside the CDR3, is EPEVTQTPSHQVTQMGQEVILRCVPISNHLYFYWYRQILGQKVEFLVSFYNNEISEKSEIFDDQFSVERPDGSNFTLKIRSTKLEDSAMYFCASSESSQYDNEQFFGPGTRLTVL.